The entry below describes one TCR beta chain. Its antigen is unknown. The data were obtained in a study of beta chain features in type 1 diabetes. The CDR3 loop spans 10 amino acids. Deletions cut 5 bases from V and 7 bases from J, with 6 bases between. Germline V gene lookup returns CDR1 SNHLY and CDR2 FYNNEI. The isolated RNA, all of it, was reverse transcribed, so expressed TCRB transcripts were what got sequenced. Sequencing was performed with immunoSEQ multiplex PCR; in TCRdb, only in-frame clones are kept and a portion is missing. The data hold approximately 170,000 clones, with about 63% observed a single time. All sorted populations exceeded 95% purity. Points from the study as a whole: Shorter TCRB CDR3s, moderately but significantly so, marked every one of the four CD4+ subsets in Type 1 diabetes patients.

The clonotype comes from a man aged 25 to 45 with type 1 diabetes. The material sequenced was naive CD4+ T cells from blood. The chain combines TRBV2 with TRBJ2-7; D remains ambiguous. CDR3 nucleotide sequence: TGTGCCAGCAGTACCGGTGAGCAGTACTTC. The encoded protein is CASSTGEQYF.